The entry below gives a single TCR beta chain sequence along with its context. Its antigen is unknown. The source of the sample is a study of cytomegalovirus exposure and HLA in healthy donors. The PCR used 60 Vbeta and 13 Jbeta primers. Using immunoSEQ multiplex PCR, the repertoire was profiled, and TCRdb retains in-frame clones only, with some absent. Here the sample spans around 170,000 clones, 81% being singletons. Notes on the study in general: Roughly even sequencing depth across donors was the assumption behind the presence/absence analyses.

The CDR3 extends over 13 amino acids. Germline V gene lookup returns CDR1 MNHNS and CDR2 SASEGT. The V gene lost 7 bases and the J gene lost 3 bases, with 12 bases spanning the gap. The V gene is TRBV6-1, the J gene TRBJ1-2, with D perhaps matching TRBD1 (5 bases). Sequenced material: PBMCs. This sequence was found in a man between 45 and 60 years old in good health and CMV-seronegative. DNA of the CDR3: TGTGCCAGCAACTTTGGGACTGACTATGGCTACACCTTC. It specifies CASNFGTDYGYTF.